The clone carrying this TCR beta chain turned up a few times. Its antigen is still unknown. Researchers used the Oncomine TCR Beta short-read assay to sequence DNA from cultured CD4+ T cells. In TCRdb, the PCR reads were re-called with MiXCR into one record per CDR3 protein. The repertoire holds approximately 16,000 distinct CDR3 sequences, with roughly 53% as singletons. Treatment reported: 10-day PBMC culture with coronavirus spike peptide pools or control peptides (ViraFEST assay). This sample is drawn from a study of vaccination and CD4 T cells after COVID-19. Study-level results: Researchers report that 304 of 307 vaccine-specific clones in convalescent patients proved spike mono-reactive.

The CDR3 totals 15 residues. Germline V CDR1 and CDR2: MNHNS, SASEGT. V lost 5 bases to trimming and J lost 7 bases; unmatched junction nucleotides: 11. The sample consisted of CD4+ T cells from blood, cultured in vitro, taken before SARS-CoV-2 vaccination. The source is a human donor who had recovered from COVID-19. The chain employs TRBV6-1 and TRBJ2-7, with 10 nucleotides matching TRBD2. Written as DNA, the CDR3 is TGTGCCAGCAGTCTAGCGGGGGACCGCATCGGGGAGCAGTACTTC. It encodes CASSLAGDRIGEQYF.